This T cell receptor (beta chain) was identified during a study of T cell responses to AZD1222 COVID-19 vaccine (dated by TCRdb to the early 2020s). A note on the overall study: TCR sequencing was performed for more than 230 trial participants, of whom 200 to 220 were given two doses of AZD1222 and around 26 were given two doses of MenACWY control vaccine. Trial participants were enrolled into age subgroups of 18-55, 56-69 and 70-plus years, which contained about 150, 28 and 57 TCR-sequenced participants, respectively.

The CDR3 regions of human TCRbeta chains were analyzed by immunosequencing. The study's own analysis went as follows. TCRs in the repertoires were matched against a reference library of SARS-CoV-2-specific TCRs that had been generated with the MIRA antigen-specificity platform. Breadth meant the fraction of unique TCRs that were SARS-CoV-2-associated, whereas depth meant the fraction of total T cells that were SARS-CoV-2-associated. Using the MIRA data, each spike-specific TCR was assigned both to the spike region to which the TCR was reactive and to a CD4 or CD8 class. Log10-transformed breadth and depth values were compared by one-way ANOVA with Sidak's multiple comparisons tests. This immuneACCESS table, as held by TCRdb, lists in-frame sequences with V and J called but not all clones. Of the missing ones, under half trace to an unresolved V gene in checked studies; the others have no known cause. V and J calls and clone size come straight from that table; D and trimming were deduced from the DNA. Present in this sample are roughly 120,000 clones, about 91% of which were seen just once. Of the sample, about 1.4% falls within the top ten clones.

Overall study results and their limits: Conclusions about previously exposed vaccinees were limited because only six or seven AZD1222 recipients were SARS-CoV-2 seropositive at baseline. Reportedly, close to half of the unique spike-specific TCRs recognized epitopes lying outside the regions that are mutated in the B.1.351 and B.1.1.7 variants. In the small 56-69-year group, the increase in depth fell short of significance, most likely because of low power. Participants were mostly white British, with more females than males. The authors suggested clonal diversity may have been underestimated. After two AZD1222 doses, both the breadth and the depth of spike-specific TCRs were significantly higher than at day 0 and than in MenACWY recipients. The whole spike protein was spanned by vaccine-associated CD4 TCRs, and dominant responses were seen in regions 160-218 and 743-854. No day 14 peak-response samples were available, so repertoires were characterized only after the peak T cell response.

Taken from cysteine to phenylalanine, the CDR3 has 15 residues. The kept DNA is CDR3 alone, 45 bases in frame from the first base. Deletion took 2 bases off V and 0 bases off J, with a span of 11 bases between the germline ends. The germline V gene yields SGHVS for CDR1 and FQNEAQ for CDR2. This clone was counted a few times. What antigen it recognizes has not been identified. No base-level quality is on record; no much larger clone is a single base apart. The sample's time point label is to be understood as: about 28 days (+/-7) after the second vaccine dose. AZD1222 recipients whose second dose came at about 4 weeks and those whose second dose came at about 12 weeks were combined into one group, since spike-specific TCR depth and breadth did not differ between the two schedules. Vaccinee samples came from UK trials COV001 and COV002, including a single-blind randomized controlled phase 2/3 trial of AZD1222 (ChAdOx1 nCoV-19) in healthy adults. For TCRbeta chain sequencing, PBMC samples from trial participants were taken at day 0 and at day 28 after the second dose.

The clonotype originates from an adult who received the AZD1222 COVID-19 vaccine. The source was peripheral blood, collected 28 days after the second AZD1222 dose. The receptor chain draws on TRBV7-8 and TRBJ2-7; TRBD1 is possibly the D segment (6 matching bases). The CDR3 amino acid sequence is: CASSLYQGPSYEQYF. The bases read TGTGCCAGCAGCTTATATCAGGGGCCCTCCTACGAGCAGTACTTC.